Listed below are T cell receptor beta chains from one sample, sequenced in a study of T cells in localized non-small cell lung cancer. Sequencing used immunoSEQ multiplex PCR; TCRdb keeps in-frame clones, though not all of them. The table shows about 2,600 clones, with 24% occurring only once. The source was lung tumor tissue, collected before any cancer treatment. These receptors were obtained from a woman aged 40 to 75 with stage I lung adenocarcinoma. Each CDR3 is given with its conserved first and last residue. A D gene is named only where the DNA matches it firmly. Clone sizes are given selectively: once, few, many, or a class where the clone is expanded.

v_gene	j_gene	d_gene	abundance	CDR3aa	CDR3nt
TRBV7-2	TRBJ1-4	-	-	CASKGATNEKLFF	TGTGCCAGCAAGGGAGCAACTAATGAAAAACTGTTTTTT
TRBV11-3	TRBJ2-1	TRBD1	-	CASSHTTGDSYNEQFF	TGTGCCAGCAGCCATACGACAGGGGACTCCTACAATGAGCAGTTCTTC
TRBV6-8	TRBJ1-1	-	-	CASSPTVGPVPNTEAFF	TGTGCCAGCAGTCCGACCGTGGGCCCTGTCCCGAACACTGAAGCTTTCTTT
TRBV6-8	TRBJ1-1	TRBD1	-	CASSLSRGTEAFF	TGTGCCAGCAGTCTCTCCAGGGGGACTGAAGCTTTCTTT
TRBV29-1	TRBJ1-1	TRBD1	few	CSVPRQGNTEAFF	TGCAGCGTTCCCAGACAGGGTAACACTGAAGCTTTCTTT
TRBV19	TRBJ2-2	-	-	CASSTGITGELFF	TGTGCCAGTAGTACAGGCATCACCGGGGAGCTGTTTTTT
TRBV11-3	TRBJ1-4	TRBD1	-	CASSTTGGVEKLFF	TGTGCCAGCAGCACCACAGGGGGCGTTGAAAAACTGTTTTTT
TRBV6-8	TRBJ2-1	-	-	CASSSGTGDNEQFF	TGTGCCAGCAGTTCCGGGACGGGAGACAATGAGCAGTTCTTC
TRBV18	TRBJ1-2	TRBD1	-	CASSPLSDRDYGYTF	TGTGCCAGCTCACCCCTGTCCGACAGGGATTATGGCTACACCTTC
TRBV5-1	TRBJ2-3	TRBD1	-	CASSLQGVTTDTQYF	TGCGCCAGCAGCTTACAGGGGGTGACCACAGATACGCAGTATTTT
TRBV11-3	TRBJ2-1	-	medium-sized	CASSLLSGEYNEQFF	TGTGCCAGCAGTCTACTTAGCGGAGAATACAATGAGCAGTTCTTC
TRBV1	TRBJ2-3	-	-	CASSQETSRGGDTQYF	TGCGCCAGCAGCCAAGAGACCAGCAGGGGAGGAGATACGCAGTATTTT
TRBV11-3	TRBJ1-1	TRBD1	-	CASSLTGDGTEAFF	TGTGCCAGCAGCTTAACAGGGGACGGGACTGAAGCTTTCTTT
TRBV27	TRBJ2-2	TRBD2	few	CASSFGLADLHTGELFF	TGTGCCAGCAGTTTCGGTCTAGCGGACCTCCACACCGGGGAGCTGTTTTTT
TRBV19	TRBJ1-1	TRBD1	-	CASTTSGGQGRTEAFF	TGTGCCAGTACCACATCGGGGGGACAGGGGAGGACTGAAGCTTTCTTT
TRBV11-3	TRBJ1-3	-	-	CASSLGRASGNTIYF	TGTGCCAGCAGCTTGGGCAGAGCCTCTGGAAACACCATATATTTT
TRBV28	TRBJ1-1	-	few	CASSSYYMGTEAFF	TGTGCCAGCAGTTCTTACTACATGGGGACTGAAGCTTTCTTT
TRBV10-3	TRBJ1-1	-	few	CAISESGVKNSEAFF	TGTGCCATCAGTGAGTCAGGGGTAAAGAATTCTGAAGCTTTCTTT
TRBV11-3	TRBJ2-1	TRBD2	few	CASSLGLAGGGEQFF	TGTGCCAGCAGTTTGGGTCTAGCGGGGGGAGGTGAGCAGTTCTTC
TRBV25-1	TRBJ2-7	-	-	CASSARSYEQYF	TGTGCCAGCAGTGCCCGGTCCTACGAGCAGTACTTC
TRBV18	TRBJ1-1	TRBD1	-	CASSPRQGVGGTEAFF	TGTGCCAGCTCACCCCGACAGGGGGTTGGGGGCACTGAAGCTTTCTTT
TRBV7-1	TRBJ1-1	-	few	CASSTQGNTEAFF	TGTGCCAGCAGTACTCAGGGGAACACTGAAGCTTTCTTT
TRBV11-3	TRBJ1-5	-	-	CASSLKAPLRYSNQPQHF	TGTGCCAGCAGCTTAAAGGCCCCCCTCAGATATAGCAATCAGCCCCAGCATTTT
TRBV18	TRBJ2-7	-	-	CASSLMNRDYEQYF	TGTGCCAGCTCACTAATGAACAGGGACTACGAGCAGTACTTC
TRBV28	TRBJ1-5	-	-	CASSGPGGPNQPQHF	TGTGCCAGCAGTGGACCGGGGGGGCCAAATCAGCCCCAGCATTTT
TRBV11-3	TRBJ1-2	-	medium-sized	CASSPPLQGFYGYTF	TGTGCCAGCAGCCCTCCCCTACAGGGCTTCTATGGCTACACCTTC
TRBV12-5	TRBJ1-2	-	-	CASTDEGWYGYTF	TGTGCCAGCACAGATGAGGGTTGGTATGGCTACACCTTC
TRBV11-3	TRBJ2-1	TRBD2	few	CASSAAGTSGHEQFF	TGTGCCAGCAGCGCAGCCGGGACTAGCGGGCATGAGCAGTTCTTC
TRBV7-6	TRBJ1-5	-	few	CASSSLGGNQPQHF	TGTGCCAGCAGCTCGCTGGGCGGCAATCAGCCCCAGCATTTT